This is a list of T cell receptor beta chains from one sample in a study of blood T cell repertoires in COVID-19. TCRdb's table, derived via immunoSEQ multiplex PCR, lists solely in-frame clones and lacks some. The repertoire holds some 250,000 clones, with about 85% as singletons. Sequenced input: peripheral blood. Source of these receptors: a man aged 55 to 70 who had recovered from COVID-19. Each CDR3 is given with its conserved first and last residue. A D gene is named only where the DNA matches it firmly. Size tells how often a clone was seen (once, few, many) or the class of an expanded clone, and some rows leave it out.

TRBD1	TRBJ1-1	16	TRBV5-1	NA	CASSSTDRAGPAEAFF	TGCGCCAGCAGCTCAACCGACAGGGCAGGGCCGGCTGAAGCTTTCTTT
NA	TRBJ2-4	12	TRBV12-3/TRBV12-4	NA	CASSFVKNIQYF	TGTGCCAGCAGTTTCGTCAAAAACATTCAGTACTTC
TRBD1	TRBJ1-1	12	TRBV6-1	NA	CASRTGATEAFF	TGTGCCAGCAGGACAGGGGCAACTGAAGCTTTCTTT
NA	TRBJ1-1	14	TRBV19	NA	CASSKVREGTEAFF	TGTGCCAGTAGTAAGGTCAGGGAAGGCACTGAAGCTTTCTTT
TRBD1	TRBJ2-3	18	TRBV7-9	NA	CASSINRRTGWSTDTQYF	TGTGCCAGCAGCATAAACCGAAGGACAGGGTGGAGCACAGATACGCAGTATTTT
TRBD1	TRBJ2-2	16	TRBV5-1	few	CASSLVGTANTGELFF	TGCGCCAGCAGCTTGGTTGGGACAGCGAACACCGGGGAGCTGTTTTTT
NA	TRBJ2-1	16	TRBV3-1/TRBV3-2	NA	CASSQYGGGNYNEQFF	TGTGCCAGCAGCCAATACGGCGGGGGCAACTACAATGAGCAGTTCTTC
NA	TRBJ2-1	14	TRBV6-5	NA	CASSAPGVGNEQFF	TGTGCCAGCAGCGCCCCGGGAGTGGGCAATGAGCAGTTCTTC
TRBD1	TRBJ2-7	13	TRBV2	NA	CASSRDRGGEQYF	TGTGCCAGCAGCCGGGACAGGGGTGGGGAGCAGTACTTC
NA	TRBJ1-6	15	TRBV11-2	NA	CASSFLGTTDSPLHF	TGTGCCAGCAGCTTCCTAGGGACAACGGATTCACCCCTCCACTTT
TRBD2	TRBJ2-1	13	TRBV6-5	NA	CASSAGLYNEQFF	TGTGCCAGCAGCGCGGGACTATACAATGAGCAGTTCTTC
NA	TRBJ1-2	14	TRBV6-5	NA	CASSKFDSFGGYTF	TGTGCCAGCAGTAAATTTGACAGTTTCGGCGGCTACACCTTC
NA	TRBJ2-3	15	TRBV19	NA	CASSIYGGSTDTQYF	TGTGCCAGTAGTATTTACGGCGGAAGCACAGATACGCAGTATTTT
TRBD2	TRBJ2-2	16	TRBV4-1	NA	CASSLVAGANTGELFF	TGCGCCAGCAGTTTGGTAGCGGGGGCGAACACCGGGGAGCTGTTTTTT
NA	TRBJ1-2	14	TRBV5-1	NA	CASSEQGVRYGYTF	TGCGCCAGCAGCGAACAGGGAGTGCGCTATGGCTACACCTTC
NA	TRBJ1-5	13	TRBV11-2	NA	CASSLSGYEPQHF	TGTGCCAGCAGCTTATCCGGGTACGAGCCCCAGCATTTT
NA	TRBJ2-7	14	TRBV6-5	NA	CASSSDGVSYEQYF	TGTGCCAGCAGCTCCGACGGGGTCTCCTACGAGCAGTACTTC
NA	TRBJ2-1	12	TRBV6-4	NA	CALSGGAIEQFF	TGTGCGCTAAGTGGCGGGGCGATTGAGCAGTTCTTC
NA	TRBJ2-7	13	TRBV10-3	NA	CAISLVGPYEQYF	TGTGCCATCAGCCTCGTGGGGCCGTACGAGCAGTACTTC
NA	TRBJ1-5	13	TRBV6-6	NA	CASSYKRGQPQHF	TGTGCCAGCAGTTATAAAAGGGGTCAGCCCCAGCATTTT
NA	TRBJ2-7	17	TRBV12-5	NA	CASGLVVRPREHYEQYF	TGTGCTAGTGGTTTGGTCGTGAGGCCCCGAGAACACTACGAGCAGTACTTC
NA	TRBJ2-1	16	TRBV9	NA	CASSFDRLGSYNEQFF	TGTGCCAGCAGCTTCGACAGGTTGGGCTCCTACAATGAGCAGTTCTTC
NA	TRBJ1-1	14	TRBV6-5	NA	CASSYVSSNTEAFF	TGTGCCAGCAGTTACGTCAGTTCGAACACTGAAGCTTTCTTT
TRBD1	TRBJ1-2	16	TRBV7-2	NA	CASSPRAGTVHYGYTF	TGTGCCAGCAGCCCCCGGGCCGGGACAGTTCACTATGGCTACACCTTC
NA	TRBJ1-2	15	TRBV7-8	NA	CASSYQTGGNYGYTF	TGTGCCAGCAGCTACCAGACAGGCGGAAACTATGGCTACACCTTC
NA	TRBJ1-6	17	TRBV19	NA	CASSPDRSSSYNSPLHF	TGTGCCAGTAGTCCCGACAGGTCGAGCTCCTATAATTCACCCCTCCACTTT
NA	TRBJ1-2	10	TRBV20-1	NA	CSAGLYGYTF	TGCAGTGCCGGTCTCTATGGCTACACCTTC
NA	TRBJ1-5	13	TRBV6-5	NA	CASSYSRVQPQHF	TGTGCCAGCAGTTACTCCAGGGTCCAGCCCCAGCATTTT
NA	TRBJ1-1	13	TRBV9	NA	CASKAGMNTEAFF	TGTGCCAGCAAAGCAGGTATGAACACTGAAGCTTTCTTT
TRBD1	TRBJ1-5	15	TRBV18	NA	CASHEPGQGYQPQHF	TGTGCCAGCCACGAGCCGGGACAGGGTTATCAGCCCCAGCATTTT
TRBD2	TRBJ2-1	18	TRBV14	NA	CASSQGRLAESPYNEQFF	TGTGCCAGCAGCCAGGGACGACTAGCGGAGAGTCCCTACAATGAGCAGTTCTTC
NA	TRBJ1-1	15	TRBV6-5	NA	CASSYAGPRDTEAFF	TGTGCCAGCAGTTACGCAGGGCCGCGAGACACTGAAGCTTTCTTT
NA	TRBJ2-2	17	TRBV29-1	few	CSVHMGPGLLGAGELFF	TGCAGCGTACATATGGGTCCAGGGTTACTTGGAGCCGGGGAGCTGTTTTTT
TRBD1	TRBJ1-1	13	TRBV3-1/TRBV3-2	NA	CASSRGQGTEAFF	TGTGCCAGCAGCAGGGGACAGGGGACTGAAGCTTTCTTT
NA	TRBJ1-2	16	TRBV10-3	NA	CAISETRGQGIYGYTF	TGTGCCATCAGTGAAACGAGAGGGCAGGGGATTTATGGCTACACCTTC
NA	TRBJ1-2	15	TRBV5-1	NA	CASSSTAAGVYGYTF	TGCGCCAGCAGCTCGACAGCGGCGGGAGTTTATGGCTACACCTTC
TRBD2	TRBJ2-1	14	TRBV20-1	NA	CSASGGTSFDEQFF	TGCAGTGCTAGTGGGGGGACTAGCTTCGATGAGCAGTTCTTC
TRBD1	TRBJ1-4	16	TRBV5-6	NA	CASSTGTGVTNEKLFF	TGTGCCAGCAGCACCGGGACAGGGGTGACTAATGAAAAACTGTTTTTT
TRBD1	TRBJ1-2	12	TRBV28	NA	CASSRDRDGYTF	TGTGCCAGCAGTCGGGACAGGGACGGCTACACCTTC
TRBD1	TRBJ1-1	15	TRBV7-8	NA	CASSEHGQVITEAFF	TGTGCCAGCAGCGAACACGGACAGGTCATCACTGAAGCTTTCTTT
TRBD2	TRBJ2-2	14	TRBV19	NA	CASNNGGETGELFF	TGTGCCAGTAACAACGGGGGGGAGACCGGGGAGCTGTTTTTT
NA	TRBJ1-2	13	TRBV19	NA	CASSLREVGGYTF	TGTGCCAGTAGCCTCAGGGAGGTGGGGGGCTACACCTTC
NA	TRBJ2-3	11	TRBV27	NA	CASSGAHTQYF	TGTGCCAGCAGTGGGGCACATACGCAGTATTTT
TRBD1	TRBJ1-1	18	TRBV7-9	NA	CASSLSGRGLRMNTEAFF	TGTGCCAGCAGCTTATCTGGCAGGGGGCTGAGGATGAACACTGAAGCTTTCTTT
NA	TRBJ2-3	11	TRBV9	NA	CATKPTDTQYF	TGTGCCACCAAGCCCACAGATACGCAGTATTTT
NA	TRBJ2-2	15	TRBV5-1	NA	CASSPGVANTGELFF	TGCGCCAGCAGCCCCGGGGTTGCGAACACCGGGGAGCTGTTTTTT
NA	TRBJ2-7	13	TRBV27	NA	CASSFLTSYEQYF	TGTGCCAGCAGTTTTTTAACTTCCTACGAGCAGTACTTC
NA	TRBJ2-3	15	TRBV3-1/TRBV3-2	NA	CASSPNGLSTDTQYF	TGTGCCAGCAGCCCGAATGGACTAAGCACAGATACGCAGTATTTT
TRBD1	TRBJ1-1	17	TRBV6-2/TRBV6-3	NA	CASSGGRGPRFGTEAFF	TGTGCCAGCAGTGGGGGAAGGGGGCCCCGGTTTGGCACTGAAGCTTTCTTT
NA	TRBJ1-5	17	TRBV5-1	NA	CASSLGVGGQGNQPQHF	TGCGCCAGCAGCCTGGGGGTCGGGGGGCAGGGCAATCAGCCCCAGCATTTT
TRBD2	TRBJ2-1	15	TRBV6-4	NA	CASSDSSSGGTEQFF	TGTGCCAGCAGTGACTCGTCTAGCGGGGGGACAGAGCAGTTCTTC
TRBD1	TRBJ1-5	14	TRBV30	NA	CAWAYRGRGQPQHF	TGTGCCTGGGCCTACAGGGGGCGCGGACAGCCCCAGCATTTT
NA	TRBJ1-1	14	TRBV25-1	NA	CASSGQTGNTEAFF	TGTGCCAGCAGTGGCCAGACAGGGAACACTGAAGCTTTCTTT